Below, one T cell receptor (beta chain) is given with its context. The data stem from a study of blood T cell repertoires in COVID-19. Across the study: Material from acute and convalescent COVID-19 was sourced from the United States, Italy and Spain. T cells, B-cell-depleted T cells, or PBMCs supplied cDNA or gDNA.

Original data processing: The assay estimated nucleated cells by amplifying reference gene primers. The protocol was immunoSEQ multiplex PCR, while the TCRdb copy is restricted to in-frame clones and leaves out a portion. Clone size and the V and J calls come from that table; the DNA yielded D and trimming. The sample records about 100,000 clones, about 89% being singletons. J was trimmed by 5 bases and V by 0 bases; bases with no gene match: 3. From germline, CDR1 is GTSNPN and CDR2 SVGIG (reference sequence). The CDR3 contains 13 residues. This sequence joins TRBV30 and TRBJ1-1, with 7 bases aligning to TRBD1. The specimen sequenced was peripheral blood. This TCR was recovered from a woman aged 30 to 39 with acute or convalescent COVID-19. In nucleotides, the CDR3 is TGTGCCTGGAGTGTCTCAGGGGGAACTGAAGCTTTCTTT. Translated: CAWSVSGGTEAFF.